This TCR beta chain is drawn from a study of technical replicates of blood from a handful of donors. Trimming cost V 5 bases and J 7 bases, with 11 bases left between them. Germline lookup yields CDR1 MDHEN and CDR2 SYDVKM. This CDR3 contains 13 residues. The data were produced by immunoSEQ multiplex PCR, yet TCRdb's version contains in-frame clones alone and is incomplete. The sample lists around 70,000 clones, about 97% occurring once. Input material: T cells isolated from PBMCs. V usage is TRBV28 and J usage is TRBJ1-4; perhaps TRBD1 as D (6 bases). The receptor's source is a human donor in good health. The chain's CDR3 is CASSTGWAEKLFF. In DNA form, the CDR3 reads TGTGCCAGCAGTACAGGGTGGGCTGAAAAACTGTTTTTT.